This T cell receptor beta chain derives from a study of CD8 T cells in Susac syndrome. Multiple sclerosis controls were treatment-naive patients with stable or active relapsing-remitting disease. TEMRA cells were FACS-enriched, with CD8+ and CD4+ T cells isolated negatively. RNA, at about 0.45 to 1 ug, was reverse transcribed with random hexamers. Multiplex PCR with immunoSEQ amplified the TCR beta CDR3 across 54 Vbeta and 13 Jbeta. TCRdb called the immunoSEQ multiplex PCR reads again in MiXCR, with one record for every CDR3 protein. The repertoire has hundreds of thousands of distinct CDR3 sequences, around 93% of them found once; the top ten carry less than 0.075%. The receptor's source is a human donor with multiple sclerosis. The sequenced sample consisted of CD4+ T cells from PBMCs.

The DNA for the CDR3 is TGTGCCAGCAGCTTAGACCCGAGCAGGGGACCTGGCTACACCTTC. It encodes CASSLDPSRGPGYTF. The rearrangement joins TRBV7-3 to TRBJ1-2; D is possibly TRBD1 (6 bases). There are 15 residues in the CDR3. Trimming left V 2 bases short and J 7 bases short, with 17 bases between. Germline V gene lookup returns CDR1 SGHTA and CDR2 FQGTGA.